This is a list of T cell receptor beta chains from one sample in a study of blood T cell repertoires in COVID-19. The data were produced by immunoSEQ multiplex PCR, yet TCRdb's version contains in-frame clones alone and is incomplete. Of approximately 220,000 clones in the sample, 70% to 85% were seen once. Sequencing was performed on PBMCs or T cells enriched from blood (not recorded which). Receptors originate from a woman between 40 and 55 years old with acute COVID-19. The CDR3 runs from the conserved cysteine through the conserved F or W. Each record gives: V gene, D gene, clone size, J gene, CDR3 protein, CDR3 DNA. A D gene is named only where the DNA matches it firmly. Only some rows state a clone size, as once, few, many or a class for expanded clones.

TRBV7-2	NA	NA	TRBJ2-7	CASSFIGVADAPYEQYF	TGTGCCAGCAGCTTCATCGGGGTAGCAGACGCCCCCTACGAGCAGTACTTC
TRBV7-2	NA	NA	TRBJ1-1	CASSLNSRAGTEAFF	TGTGCCAGCAGCTTAAATTCGCGGGCAGGCACTGAAGCTTTCTTT
TRBV2	NA	NA	TRBJ2-3	CASSVGTTDTQYF	TGTGCCAGCAGTGTGGGCACTACAGATACGCAGTATTTT
TRBV7-9	NA	few	TRBJ1-4	CASTTYREPTNEKLFF	TGTGCCAGCACAACCTACAGGGAACCAACTAATGAAAAACTGTTTTTT
TRBV5-4	TRBD1	NA	TRBJ2-3	CASSRSAGGLTDTQYF	TGTGCCAGCAGCCGAAGTGCAGGGGGTTTGACAGATACGCAGTATTTT
TRBV28	TRBD1	NA	TRBJ2-1	CASSLTGGGGEQFF	TGTGCCAGCAGTTTAACAGGGGGCGGAGGTGAGCAGTTCTTC
TRBV2	TRBD2	NA	TRBJ2-3	CASRAFSGRSDTQYF	TGTGCCAGCAGGGCCTTCAGCGGGAGGTCAGATACGCAGTATTTT
TRBV12-3/TRBV12-4	NA	NA	TRBJ2-1	CASRQGYNEQFF	TGTGCCAGCAGGCAGGGGTACAATGAGCAGTTCTTC
TRBV30	NA	NA	TRBJ1-4	CAWRSTDGVEKLFF	TGTGCCTGGAGGTCAACCGACGGAGTTGAAAAACTGTTTTTT
TRBV3-1/TRBV3-2	TRBD2	NA	TRBJ2-3	CASRNRGTGGATDTQYF	TGTGCCAGCAGGAACCGGGGGACGGGAGGGGCCACAGATACGCAGTATTTT
TRBV29-1	TRBD2	NA	TRBJ2-7	CSAGTSPYEQYF	TGCAGCGCCGGGACTAGTCCCTACGAGCAGTACTTC
TRBV5-4	NA	NA	TRBJ1-6	CASSSRVNSPLHF	TGTGCCAGCTCGTCCAGGGTTAATTCACCCCTCCACTTT
TRBV18	TRBD2	NA	TRBJ2-1	CASSSDGLAAISQFF	TGTGCCAGCTCATCGGACGGACTAGCGGCGATCTCCCAGTTCTTC
TRBV4-2	TRBD2	once	TRBJ2-1	CASSHTSGSQTEQFF	TGTGCCAGCAGCCACACTAGCGGGAGCCAAACTGAGCAGTTCTTC
TRBV5-1	NA	NA	TRBJ1-1	CARSASVNTEAFF	TGCGCCCGCAGCGCGAGCGTTAACACTGAAGCTTTCTTT